This T cell receptor (beta chain) was retrieved from a study of T cell responses to AZD1222 COVID-19 vaccine. The overall study: It was second doses at about 4 or about 12 weeks that were pooled. Points from the study as a whole: Spike-specific TCR breadth and depth were elevated following two AZD1222 doses.

Comment on this clone: Its antigen remains unidentified.

Clones were read by immunoSEQ multiplex PCR, and TCRdb kept only the in-frame ones, dropping some. Of tens of thousands of clones in the sample, roughly nine tenths were seen once. Trimming removed 1 base from V and 3 bases from J, with 9 bases in between. Germline assignment: CDR1 MNHNS and CDR2 SASEGT. The CDR3 runs 14 residues. The rearrangement links TRBV6-1 to TRBJ1-2; the D gene is possibly TRBD1 (5 bases). The sequence was obtained from an adult in good health. The sequences come from peripheral blood, collected on day 0 of AZD1222 vaccination. The chain's CDR3 is CASSEGGVDYGYTF. In DNA, the CDR3 is TGTGCCAGCAGTGAAGGGGGGGTGGACTATGGCTACACCTTC.